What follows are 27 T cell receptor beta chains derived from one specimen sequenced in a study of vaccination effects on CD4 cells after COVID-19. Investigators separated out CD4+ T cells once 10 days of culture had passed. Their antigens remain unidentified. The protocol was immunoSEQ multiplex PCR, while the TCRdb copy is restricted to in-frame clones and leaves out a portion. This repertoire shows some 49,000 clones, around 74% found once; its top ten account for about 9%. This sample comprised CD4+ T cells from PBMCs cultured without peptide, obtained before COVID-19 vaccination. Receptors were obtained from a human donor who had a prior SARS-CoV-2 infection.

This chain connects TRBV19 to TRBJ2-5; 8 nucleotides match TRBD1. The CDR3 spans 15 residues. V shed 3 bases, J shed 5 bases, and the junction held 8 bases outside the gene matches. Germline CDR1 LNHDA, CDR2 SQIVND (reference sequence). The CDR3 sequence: CASSMRPGGWETQYF. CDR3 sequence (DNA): TGTGCCAGTAGTATGAGGCCAGGGGGCTGGGAGACCCAGTACTTC.

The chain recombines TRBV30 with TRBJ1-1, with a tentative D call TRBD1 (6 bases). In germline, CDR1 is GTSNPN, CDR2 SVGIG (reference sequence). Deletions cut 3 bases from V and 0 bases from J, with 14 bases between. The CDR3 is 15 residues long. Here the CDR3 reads CAWRFWGALNTEAFF. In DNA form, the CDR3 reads TGTGCCTGGAGGTTTTGGGGGGCCCTGAACACTGAAGCTTTCTTT.

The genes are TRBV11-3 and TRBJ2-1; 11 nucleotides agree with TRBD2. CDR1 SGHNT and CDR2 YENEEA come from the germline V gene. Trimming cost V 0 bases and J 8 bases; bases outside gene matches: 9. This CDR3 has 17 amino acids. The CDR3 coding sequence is TGTGCCAGCAGCTTAGATTTTAGCGGGAGGGCCTCGGATGAGCAGTTCTTC. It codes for CASSLDFSGRASDEQFF.

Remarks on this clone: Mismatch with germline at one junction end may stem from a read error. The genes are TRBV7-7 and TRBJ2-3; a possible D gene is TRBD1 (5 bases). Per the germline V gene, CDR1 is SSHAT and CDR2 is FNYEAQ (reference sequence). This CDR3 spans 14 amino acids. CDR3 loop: CASSLGQGTDTQYF. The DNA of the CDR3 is TGTGCTAGCAGCTTAGGTCAGGGAACAGATACGCAGTATTTT.

CDR3: CASSPRLAGESYEQYF. In DNA, the CDR3 is TGTGCCAGCTCACCCAGACTAGCGGGAGAGTCCTACGAGCAGTACTTC. The chain employs TRBV18 and TRBJ2-7, with 12 bases that match TRBD2. CDR1 is KGHSH and CDR2 is LQKENI in the germline V gene. J gave up 1 base and V 3 bases, and 4 bases lay outside the gene matches. The CDR3 has 16 residues.

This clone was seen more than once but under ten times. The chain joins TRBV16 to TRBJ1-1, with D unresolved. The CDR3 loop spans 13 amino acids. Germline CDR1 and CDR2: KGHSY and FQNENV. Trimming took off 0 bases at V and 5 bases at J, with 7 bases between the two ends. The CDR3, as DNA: TGTGCCAGCAGCCAATCCCGAGAAACTGAAGCTTTCTTT. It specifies CASSQSRETEAFF.

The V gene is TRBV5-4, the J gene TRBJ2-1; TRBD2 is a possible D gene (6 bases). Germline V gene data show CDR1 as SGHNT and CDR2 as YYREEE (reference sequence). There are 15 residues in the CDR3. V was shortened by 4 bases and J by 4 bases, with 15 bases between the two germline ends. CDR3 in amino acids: CASSPTEGLYNEQFF. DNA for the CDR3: TGTGCCAGCAGCCCGACAGAGGGACTGTACAATGAGCAGTTCTTC.

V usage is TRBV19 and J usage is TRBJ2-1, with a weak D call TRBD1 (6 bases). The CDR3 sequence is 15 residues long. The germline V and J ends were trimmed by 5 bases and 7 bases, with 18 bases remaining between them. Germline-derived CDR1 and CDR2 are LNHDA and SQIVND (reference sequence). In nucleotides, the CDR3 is TGTGCCAGTAGTCTACGACAGGACCGTAGGAATGAGCAGTTCTTC. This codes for CASSLRQDRRNEQFF.

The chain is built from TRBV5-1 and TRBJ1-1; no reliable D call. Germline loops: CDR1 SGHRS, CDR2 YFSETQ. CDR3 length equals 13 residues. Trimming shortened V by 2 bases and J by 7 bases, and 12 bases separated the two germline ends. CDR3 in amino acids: CASSLSGWGEAFF. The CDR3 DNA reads TGCGCCAGCAGCTTATCGGGGTGGGGTGAAGCTTTCTTT.

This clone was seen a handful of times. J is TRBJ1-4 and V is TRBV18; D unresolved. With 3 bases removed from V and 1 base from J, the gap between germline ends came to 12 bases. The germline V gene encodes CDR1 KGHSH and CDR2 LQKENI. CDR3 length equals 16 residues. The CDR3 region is CASSPSTRETNEKLFF. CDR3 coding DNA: TGTGCCAGCTCACCGTCGACGCGGGAAACTAATGAAAAACTGTTTTTT.

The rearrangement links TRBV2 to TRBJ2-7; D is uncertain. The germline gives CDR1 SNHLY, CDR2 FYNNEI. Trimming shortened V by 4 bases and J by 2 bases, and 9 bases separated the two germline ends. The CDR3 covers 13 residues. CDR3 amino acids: CASSVGPPYEQYF. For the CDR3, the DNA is TGTGCCAGCAGTGTCGGGCCACCCTACGAGCAGTACTTC.

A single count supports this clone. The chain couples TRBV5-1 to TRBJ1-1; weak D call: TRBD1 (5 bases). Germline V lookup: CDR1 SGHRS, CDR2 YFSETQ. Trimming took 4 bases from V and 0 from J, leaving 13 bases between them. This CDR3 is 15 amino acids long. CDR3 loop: CASSRAGKVNTEAFF. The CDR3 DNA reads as TGCGCCAGCAGCCGGGCAGGGAAGGTGAACACTGAAGCTTTCTTT.

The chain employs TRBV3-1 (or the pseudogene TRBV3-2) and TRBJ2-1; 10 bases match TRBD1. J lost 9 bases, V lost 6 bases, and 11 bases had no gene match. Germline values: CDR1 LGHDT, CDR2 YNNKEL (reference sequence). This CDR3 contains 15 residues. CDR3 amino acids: CASSPPRQGAVEQFF. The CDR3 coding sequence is TGTGCCAGCAGTCCGCCAAGACAGGGGGCGGTTGAGCAGTTCTTC.

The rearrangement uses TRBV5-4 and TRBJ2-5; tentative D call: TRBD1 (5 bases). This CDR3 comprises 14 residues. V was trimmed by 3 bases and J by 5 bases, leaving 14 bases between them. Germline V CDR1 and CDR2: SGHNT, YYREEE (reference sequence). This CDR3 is CASSSGKLGETQYF. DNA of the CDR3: TGTGCCAGCAGCTCAGGGAAGCTGGGGGAGACCCAGTACTTC.

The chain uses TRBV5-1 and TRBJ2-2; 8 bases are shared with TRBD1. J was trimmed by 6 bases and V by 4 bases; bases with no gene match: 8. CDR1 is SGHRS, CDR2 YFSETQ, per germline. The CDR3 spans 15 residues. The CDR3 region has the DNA TGCGCCAGCAGCCCGTTGGACAGGGTATCCGGGGAGCTGTTTTTT. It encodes CASSPLDRVSGELFF.

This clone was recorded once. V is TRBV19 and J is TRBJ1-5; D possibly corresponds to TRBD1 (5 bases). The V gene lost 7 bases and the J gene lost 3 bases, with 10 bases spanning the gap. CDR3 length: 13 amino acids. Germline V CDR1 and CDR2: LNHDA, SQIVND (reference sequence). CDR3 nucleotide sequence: TGTGCCAGTAATCTAGGGGACAATCAGCCCCAGCATTTT. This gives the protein CASNLGDNQPQHF.

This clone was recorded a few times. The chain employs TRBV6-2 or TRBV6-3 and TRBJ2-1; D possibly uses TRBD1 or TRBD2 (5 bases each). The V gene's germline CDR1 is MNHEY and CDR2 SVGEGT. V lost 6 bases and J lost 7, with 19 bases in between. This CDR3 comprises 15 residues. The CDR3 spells CASSPIEGRENEQFF. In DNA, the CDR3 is TGTGCCAGCAGCCCTATAGAGGGACGAGAAAATGAGCAGTTCTTC.

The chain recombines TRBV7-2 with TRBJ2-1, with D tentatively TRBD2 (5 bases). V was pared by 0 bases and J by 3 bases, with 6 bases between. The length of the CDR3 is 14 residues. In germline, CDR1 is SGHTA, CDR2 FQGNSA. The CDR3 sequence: CASSLASDYNEQFF. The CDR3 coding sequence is TGTGCCAGCAGCTTAGCTAGCGACTACAATGAGCAGTTCTTC.

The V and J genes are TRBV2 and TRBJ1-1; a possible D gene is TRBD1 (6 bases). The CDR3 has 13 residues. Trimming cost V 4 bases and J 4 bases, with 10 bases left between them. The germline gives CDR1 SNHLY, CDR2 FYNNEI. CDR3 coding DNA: TGTGCCAGCAGTGTTCTCAGGGGCACTGAAGCTTTCTTT. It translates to CASSVLRGTEAFF.

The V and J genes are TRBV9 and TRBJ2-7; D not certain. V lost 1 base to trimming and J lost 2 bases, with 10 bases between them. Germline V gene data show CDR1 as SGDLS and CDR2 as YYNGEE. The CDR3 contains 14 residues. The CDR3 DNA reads TGTGCCAGCAGCGTATCGTCCTCTCCCTACGAGCAGTACTTC. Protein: CASSVSSSPYEQYF.

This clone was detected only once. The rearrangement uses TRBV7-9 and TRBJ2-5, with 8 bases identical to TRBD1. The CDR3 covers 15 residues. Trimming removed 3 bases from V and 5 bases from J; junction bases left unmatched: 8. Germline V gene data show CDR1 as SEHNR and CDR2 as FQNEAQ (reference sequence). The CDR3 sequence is CASSLGQEGSETQYF. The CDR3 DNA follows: TGTGCCAGCAGCTTGGGACAGGAAGGATCGGAGACCCAGTACTTC.

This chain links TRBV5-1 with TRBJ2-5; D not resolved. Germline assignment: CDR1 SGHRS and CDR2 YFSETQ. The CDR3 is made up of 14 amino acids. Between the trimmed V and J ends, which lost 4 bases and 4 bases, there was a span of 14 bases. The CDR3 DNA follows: TGCGCCAGCAGCCCCGGGTCTAATGGAGAGACCCAGTACTTC. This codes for CASSPGSNGETQYF.

This chain's CDR3 is CASSIQGSGETQYF. The DNA for the CDR3 is TGCGCCAGCAGCATACAGGGGTCGGGGGAGACCCAGTACTTC. This rearrangement joins TRBV5-1 to TRBJ2-5; the match to TRBD1 covers 7 bases. Germline V CDR1 and CDR2: SGHRS, YFSETQ. This CDR3 contains 14 residues. The V segment lost 4 bases and the J segment 5 bases; nucleotides outside the gene matches: 8.

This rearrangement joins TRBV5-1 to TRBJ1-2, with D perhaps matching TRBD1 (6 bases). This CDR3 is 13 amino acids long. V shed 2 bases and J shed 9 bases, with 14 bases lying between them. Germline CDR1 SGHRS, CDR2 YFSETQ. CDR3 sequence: CASSLGTQGRYTF. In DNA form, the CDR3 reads TGCGCCAGCAGCTTAGGGACACAAGGCCGCTACACCTTC.

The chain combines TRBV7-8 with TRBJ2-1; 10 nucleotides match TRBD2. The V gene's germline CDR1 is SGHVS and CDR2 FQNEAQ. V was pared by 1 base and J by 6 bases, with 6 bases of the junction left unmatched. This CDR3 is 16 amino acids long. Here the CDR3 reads CASSLVGTSVGNEQFF. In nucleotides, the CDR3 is TGTGCCAGCAGCTTAGTCGGGACTAGCGTTGGCAATGAGCAGTTCTTC. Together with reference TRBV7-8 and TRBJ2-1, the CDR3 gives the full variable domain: GAGVSQSPRYKVAKRGQDVALRCDPISGHVSLFWYQQALGQGPEFLTYFQNEAQLDKSGLPSDRFFAERPEGSVSTLKIQRTQQEDSAVYLCASSLVGTSVGNEQFFGPGTRLTVL.

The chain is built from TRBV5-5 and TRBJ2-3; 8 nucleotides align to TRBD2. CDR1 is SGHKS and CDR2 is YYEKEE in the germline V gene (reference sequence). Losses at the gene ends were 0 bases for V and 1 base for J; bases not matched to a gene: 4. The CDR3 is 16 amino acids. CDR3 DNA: TGTGCCAGCAGCTTGGCCGGGACTAGGGGCACAGATACGCAGTATTTT. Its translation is CASSLAGTRGTDTQYF.

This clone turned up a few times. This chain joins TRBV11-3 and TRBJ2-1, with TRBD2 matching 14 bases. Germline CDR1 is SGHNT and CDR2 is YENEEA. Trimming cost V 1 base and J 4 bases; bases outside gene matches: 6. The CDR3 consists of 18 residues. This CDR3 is CASSLGGTSGSVYNEQFF. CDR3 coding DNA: TGTGCCAGCAGCTTAGGGGGGACTAGCGGGAGTGTGTACAATGAGCAGTTCTTC. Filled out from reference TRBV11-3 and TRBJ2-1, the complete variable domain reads EAGVVQSPRYKIIEKKQPVAFWCNPISGHNTLYWYLQNLGQGPELLIRYENEEAVDDSQLPKDRFSAERLKGVDSTLKIQPAELGDSAVYLCASSLGGTSGSVYNEQFFGPGTRLTVL.